The 6 T cell receptor beta chains below were found in one sample sequenced in a study of shared clonotypes between healthy human individuals. Profiling relied on immunoSEQ multiplex PCR, and the TCRdb table lists in-frame clones only, not all of them. The sample records 1.4 million or so clones, less than 99% being singletons. Input material: naive CD4+ T cells sorted from blood. Subset in this sample: CD45RA+ positively selected. All receptors come from a man aged 25 to 40 in good health.

This chain joins TRBV7-9 and TRBJ2-1, with TRBD2 identical over 13 bases. V trimming: 7 bases; J trimming: 8 bases; junction bases outside the gene matches: 8. This CDR3 is built from 15 residues. Per the germline V gene, CDR1 is SEHNR and CDR2 is FQNEAQ (reference sequence). The CDR3 region has the DNA TGTGCCAGCACCCGGACTAGCGGGAGTAGTGATGAGCAGTTCTTC. As protein: CASTRTSGSSDEQFF. Complete variable domain (other parts from reference TRBV7-9 and TRBJ2-1): DTGVSQNPRHKITKRGQNVTFRCDPISEHNRLYWYRQTLGQGPEFLTYFQNEAQLEKSRLLSDRFSAERPKGSFSTLEIQRTEQGDSAMYLCASTRTSGSSDEQFFGPGTRLTVL.

The chain carries TRBV5-6 and TRBJ2-7, with TRBD1 matching over 7 bases. CDR1 is SGHDT and CDR2 is YYEEEE in the germline V gene. The CDR3 spans 16 residues. Unmatched junction bases numbered 7, after V lost 0 bases and J lost 1 base. The CDR3 DNA follows: TGTGCCAGCAGCTTGGCCGGACAGGTAGCATCCTACGAGCAGTACTTC. Protein sequence: CASSLAGQVASYEQYF. The whole variable domain, remainder taken from reference TRBV5-6 and TRBJ2-7, is DAGVTQSPTHLIKTRGQQVTLRCSPKSGHDTVSWYQQALGQGPQFIFQYYEEEERQRGNFPDRFSGHQFPNYSSELNVNALLLGDSALYLCASSLAGQVASYEQYFGPGTRLTVT.

This clone was counted once. CDR3 DNA sequence: TGTGCCATCAGTGAGGGGACAGGGGGGACCGGGGAGCTGTTTTTT. As protein: CAISEGTGGTGELFF. The chain carries TRBV10-3 and TRBJ2-2; the match to TRBD1 covers 11 bases. Germline CDR1 ENHRY, CDR2 SYGVKD. V lost 2 bases to trimming and J lost 5 bases; unmatched junction nucleotides: 1. The CDR3 contains 15 residues.

The chain has TRBV4-2 and TRBJ1-2; no clear D. CDR1 and CDR2 (germline): LGHNA, YNFKEQ. This CDR3 region has 14 residues. Trimming took 1 base from V and 5 from J, leaving 11 bases between them. CDR3 nucleotide sequence: TGTGCCAGCAGCCAAGGGGTGGGTGAATATGGCTACACCTTC. It codes for CASSQGVGEYGYTF.

The chain recombines TRBV28 with TRBJ1-4; perhaps TRBD1 as D (5 bases). The CDR3 covers 13 residues. The V and J ends lost 8 bases and 5 bases respectively, with 12 bases between them. The germline gives CDR1 MDHEN, CDR2 SYDVKM. The DNA of the CDR3 is TGTGCCAGCCACAGGAAGGGGAATGAAAAACTGTTTTTT. Translated: CASHRKGNEKLFF. Full variable domain (remainder filled in from reference TRBV28 and TRBJ1-4): DVKVTQSSRYLVKRTGEKVFLECVQDMDHENMFWYRQDPGLGLRLIYFSYDVKMKEKGDIPEGYSVSREKKERFSLILESASTNQTSMYLCASHRKGNEKLFFGSGTQLSVL.

CDR3 residues: CASSPRDSGVGYTF. The DNA for the CDR3 is TGTGCCAGCAGCCCGCGGGACAGCGGTGTTGGCTACACCTTC. The chain uses TRBV11-1 and TRBJ1-2, with 7 bases aligning to TRBD1. CDR3 length: 14 residues. The V gene end was trimmed by 5 bases and the J gene end by 7 bases; junction bases not matched to a gene: 10. CDR1 is SGHAT, CDR2 FQDESV, per germline (reference sequence).